The clone carrying this T cell receptor (beta chain) has just a few counts. What it recognizes is unknown. In TCRdb, the RT-PCR reads were re-called with MiXCR into one record per CDR3 protein. Here the sample spans 500,000 to 550,000 distinct CDR3 sequences, roughly 7.6% being singletons. The data derive from a study of response to subunit inactivated influenza vaccine. Whole-study findings and limits: That few new T cells are recruited by each seasonal influenza vaccination was the authors' suggestion.

Per the germline V gene, CDR1 is SGHVS and CDR2 is FQNEAQ. V lost 4 bases and J lost 10; bases outside the gene matches: 12. There are 16 residues in the CDR3. The material sequenced was PBMCs from blood, taken around 25 months after vaccination. The V gene is TRBV7-8, the J gene TRBJ2-1, with 11 bases identical to TRBD2. The TCR sequence derives from a man aged 45-69 years who received an inactivated influenza vaccine. The CDR3 protein is CASSSTLAGVTLEQFF. CDR3 nucleotides: TGTGCCAGCAGCTCCACACTAGCGGGGGTAACGCTCGAGCAGTTCTTC.